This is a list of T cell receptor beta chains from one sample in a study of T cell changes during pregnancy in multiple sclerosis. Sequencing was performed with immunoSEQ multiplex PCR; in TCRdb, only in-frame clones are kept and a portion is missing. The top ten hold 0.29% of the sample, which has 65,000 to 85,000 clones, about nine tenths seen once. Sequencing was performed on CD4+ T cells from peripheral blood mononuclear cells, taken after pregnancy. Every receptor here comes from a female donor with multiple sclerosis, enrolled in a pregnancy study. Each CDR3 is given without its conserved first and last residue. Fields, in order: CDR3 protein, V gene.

AISEGPIAGVSNEQF	TRBV10-3
AWSVTSPGELF	TRBV30
ASSLGGSKAGELF	TRBV5-1
ASSSGGDSGEKLF	TRBV7-6
ASKRSGASNGYT	TRBV19
ASSRSGQGSEQY	TRBV6-5
ASSYLRDRNQPQH	TRBV6-6
ASSLYREGMNTEAF	TRBV5-5
ASSVQPVTNNEQF	TRBV9
AISDLGTGYDSPLH	TRBV10-3
AWSAGQKEKLF	TRBV30
ASSLSIKRGTGVPYNEQF	TRBV27
ASSIASEGAAGQY	TRBV19
ASSLGQQWSAWTEAF	TRBV7-9
ASSSTTRGPGETQY	TRBV7-9
ASSAGTVSNQPQH	TRBV5-8
ASSSGAAYEQY	TRBV18
ASSLDRVYGYT	TRBV27
ASSHRGGQGAHEQY	TRBV19
ASGTGL	TRBV28
ASSIPGRDRAQPQH	TRBV7-2
ASSGDRGQTGELF	TRBV7-9
ASSTKYEQY	TRBV18
ASIAAARDEAF	TRBV2
ASSLEGVEAQY	TRBV7-2
ASSPERVSYNEQF	TRBV9
ASSPQDKLYEQY	TRBV18
ASILGTAYNSPLH	TRBV6-1
ASSSRTTTNTEAF	TRBV5-1
ASSLLAGHNLNEQF	TRBV27
ASTQLAGGRGEQF	TRBV18
AWSTHRGTGGWDTEAF	TRBV30
ASSPPHVRYEQY	TRBV28
ASSTQGDQPQH	TRBV7-2
ASSYLGQGAADTQY	TRBV19
ASSIGLLGTGSGELF	TRBV19
ASSLDPGQPQH	TRBV7-9
ASSEPRAEDTQY	TRBV10-1
ASSYRQGRTEAF	TRBV7-9
ASSHDSASYEQY	TRBV6-6
ASSSSGTGSNTEAF	TRBV7-9
ASSTGQGNGYT	TRBV5-5
ASLWGDYGYT	TRBV28
ASSASNRGDSPLH	TRBV5-4
ASSPTENYGYT	TRBV18
ASSSLGQGRNYGYT	TRBV4-1
ASSQTSYGELF	TRBV6-1
ASSAGQGYTGELF	TRBV27
SVKQGEAF	TRBV29-1
ASSAHQGAAGELF	TRBV9
ASKGGTGANVLT	TRBV27
ASSRPTGGSYEQY	TRBV28
ASVLIQGAF	TRBV30
ASSGTRDVDEQF	TRBV2